These 23 T cell receptor beta chains were all obtained from the same sample, sequenced in a study of CD8 T cells in ankylosing spondylitis. From the 5' RACE reads, TCRdb called clonotypes with MiXCR, one entry per CDR3 protein. Among roughly 200,000 distinct CDR3 sequences listed, 9.5% to 15% were seen once. Sequencing was performed on blood, either unsorted or a sorted T cell fraction (not recorded which). These receptors were collected from a male donor with ankylosing spondylitis or in good health (not recorded which).

This clonotype was found a few times. The CDR3 reads CASSSATSGAYNEQFF. The CDR3 region has the DNA TGTGCCAGCAGCTCCGCTACTAGCGGGGCATACAATGAGCAGTTCTTC. The rearrangement uses TRBV5-6 and TRBJ2-1; 10 bases line up with TRBD2. J lost 4 bases, V lost 3 bases, and 7 bases had no gene match. Germline values: CDR1 SGHDT, CDR2 YYEEEE. The CDR3 has 16 amino acids. Variable domain in full (rest from reference TRBV5-6 and TRBJ2-1): DAGVTQSPTHLIKTRGQQVTLRCSPKSGHDTVSWYQQALGQGPQFIFQYYEEEERQRGNFPDRFSGHQFPNYSSELNVNALLLGDSALYLCASSSATSGAYNEQFFGPGTRLTVL.

This clonotype has a handful of counts. The chain combines TRBV27 with TRBJ2-5; D is tentatively TRBD1 or TRBD2 (5 bases each). The CDR3 is 14 residues long. The germline V and J ends were trimmed by 1 base and 8 bases, with 14 bases remaining between them. Germline loops: CDR1 MNHEY, CDR2 SMNVEV (reference sequence). In DNA form, the CDR3 reads TGTGCCAGCAGTTTATTGGGGACGGAGAGAACCCAGTACTTC. Protein sequence: CASSLLGTERTQYF.

This clonotype was picked up many times. The chain has TRBV27 and TRBJ2-3, with 9 bases matching TRBD2. Germline V lookup: CDR1 MNHEY, CDR2 SMNVEV (reference sequence). V lost 6 bases and J lost 0; bases outside the gene matches: 10. CDR3 length: 17 residues. CDR3 sequence: CASSPGRLAASTDTQYF. The CDR3 nucleotides read TGTGCCAGCAGCCCCGGCAGACTAGCGGCTAGCACAGATACGCAGTATTTT.

Only a few counts were recorded for this clonotype. The CDR3 DNA follows: TGTGCCAGCAGCCAAGATCACCCCGCTTCTCTAGCGGGGGGCGCGGATGAGCAGTTCTTC. As protein: CASSQDHPASLAGGADEQFF. The chain couples TRBV4-2 to TRBJ2-1; 11 bases line up with TRBD2. This CDR3 has 20 residues. J was trimmed by 8 bases and V by 0 bases; bases with no gene match: 18. CDR1 is LGHNA and CDR2 is YNFKEQ in the germline V gene.

The DNA of the CDR3 is TGTGCCAGCAGCCAAGATATAAGAACTAGCACAGATACGCAGTATTTT. Translating gives CASSQDIRTSTDTQYF. This chain links TRBV4-2 with TRBJ2-3; D remains unclear. Germline CDR1 LGHNA, CDR2 YNFKEQ. This CDR3 contains 16 residues. V was trimmed by 0 bases and J by 0 bases, leaving 10 bases between them.

This clonotype was observed a handful of times. The V gene is TRBV2, the J gene TRBJ1-4; D is unresolved. V lost 1 base to trimming and J lost 10 bases, with 10 bases between them. The CDR3 contains 13 residues. Per the germline V gene, CDR1 is SNHLY and CDR2 is FYNNEI. CDR3 amino acids: CASSEETIGKLFF. The CDR3 DNA sequence: TGTGCCAGCAGTGAAGAGACAATAGGAAAACTGTTTTTT.

The sample holds a few counts of this clonotype. The chain has TRBV29-1 and TRBJ2-3; 11 positions match TRBD2. Trimming at V came to 5 bases and at J to 0 bases, leaving 4 bases not matched to a gene. The CDR3 is 15 residues long. Per the germline V gene, CDR1 is SQVTM and CDR2 is ANQGSEA. CDR3 protein: CSVSSGGVSTDTQYF. CDR3 bases: TGCAGCGTTAGTAGCGGGGGGGTAAGCACAGATACGCAGTATTTT.

A few counts support this clonotype. The J gene is TRBJ2-3, the V gene TRBV9; tentative D call: TRBD1 (6 bases). This CDR3 is 15 amino acids long. V dropped 2 bases and J dropped 0 bases, with 10 bases sitting between them. Germline V gene sequence: CDR1 SGDLS, CDR2 YYNGEE. The CDR3 sequence is CASSVRDTSTDTQYF. The CDR3 DNA is TGTGCCAGCAGCGTCCGGGACACAAGCACAGATACGCAGTATTTT.

V gene TRBV30 combines with J gene TRBJ2-3, with no clear D. V shed 2 bases and J shed 4 bases, with 4 bases lying between them. Germline V lookup: CDR1 GTSNPN, CDR2 SVGIG (reference sequence). The CDR3 is 11 amino acids. The CDR3: CAWSPSDTQYF. In DNA form, the CDR3 reads TGTGCCTGGAGTCCCTCAGATACGCAGTATTTT.

Ten or more counts support this clonotype. The chain combines TRBV5-1 with TRBJ2-3, with TRBD2 matching over 12 bases. The junction had 3 bases not matched to a gene; V was cut back by 4 bases and J by 0 bases. Germline V gene sequence: CDR1 SGHRS, CDR2 YFSETQ. This CDR3 has 16 amino acids. CDR3 sequence: CASSAGTSGSTDTQYF. DNA for the CDR3: TGCGCCAGCAGCGCCGGGACTAGCGGGAGCACAGATACGCAGTATTTT.

This rearrangement joins TRBV7-9 to TRBJ2-7, with D perhaps TRBD1 (6 bases). Trimming shortened V by 5 bases and J by 0 bases, and 11 bases separated the two germline ends. This CDR3 region has 14 residues. Germline V lookup: CDR1 SEHNR, CDR2 FQNEAQ (reference sequence). The CDR3 loop is CASSPLTGSYEQYF. For the CDR3, the DNA is TGTGCCAGCAGCCCGCTGACAGGCTCCTACGAGCAGTACTTC. Together with reference TRBV7-9 and TRBJ2-7, the CDR3 gives the full variable domain: DTGVSQNPRHKITKRGQNVTFRCDPISEHNRLYWYRQTLGQGPEFLTYFQNEAQLEKSRLLSDRFSAERPKGSFSTLEIQRTEQGDSAMYLCASSPLTGSYEQYFGPGTRLTVT.

In its sample, this clonotype was seen a few times. V usage is TRBV29-1 and J usage is TRBJ1-1; D perhaps matches TRBD1 (5 bases). V shed 4 bases and J shed 3 bases, with 9 bases lying between them. Germline CDR1 and CDR2: SQVTM and ANQGSEA. The CDR3 is made up of 12 amino acids. This CDR3 reads CSVVGDYTEAFF. The CDR3 DNA reads as TGCAGCGTTGTGGGGGATTACACTGAAGCTTTCTTT.

The chain uses TRBV7-9 and TRBJ2-5, with D possibly TRBD1 on 6 matching bases. The CDR3 contains 14 residues. V was pared by 3 bases and J by 2 bases, with 10 bases between. Germline assignment: CDR1 SEHNR and CDR2 FQNEAQ (reference sequence). The DNA of the CDR3 is TGTGCCAGCAGCTTCGGGACACTTCAAGAGACCCAGTACTTC. Translating gives CASSFGTLQETQYF.

The chain couples TRBV6-5 to TRBJ1-1; D unresolved. The CDR3 loop spans 16 amino acids. The germline CDR1 and CDR2 sequences are MNHEY and SVGAGI. V was shortened by 0 bases and J by 1 base, with 12 bases between the two germline ends. The CDR3: CASSYSALGGNTEAFF. The CDR3 DNA is TGTGCCAGCAGTTACTCTGCTTTGGGCGGGAACACTGAAGCTTTCTTT.

Comments on this clonotype: Possible read error: a much larger clone is one base away. CDR3 sequence reads: CASSQDRGNTEAFF. The CDR3 coding sequence is TGCGCCAGCAGCCAAGACAGGGGAAACACTGAAGCTTTCTTT. The chain has TRBV4-1 and TRBJ1-1, with D maybe TRBD1 (6 bases). Germline V gene sequence: CDR1 MGHRA, CDR2 YSYEKL. The CDR3 runs 14 residues. V gave up 0 bases and J gave up 2 bases, with 7 bases separating them.

Concerning this clonotype: At one end, the junction sequence differs from germline, possibly due to a read error. The J gene is TRBJ2-5, the V gene TRBV3-1; TRBD2 is a possible D gene (5 bases). CDR3 size: 17 residues. Germline V gene data show CDR1 as LGHDT and CDR2 as YNNKEL (reference sequence). The CDR3 region is CATSQQMQEPQGGTQYF. CDR3 sequence (DNA): TGTGCCACCAGCCAGCAGATGCAGGAACCGCAAGGAGGGACCCAGTACTTC.

This clonotype was seen at least ten times. The chain uses TRBV7-2 and TRBJ1-1; TRBD1 is a possible D gene (5 bases). CDR3 length equals 14 residues. V lost 4 bases and J lost 1, with 10 bases in between. Germline V CDR1 and CDR2: SGHTA, FQGNSA. CDR3 coding DNA: TGTGCCAGCAGCTCAGGGTTAGGGAACACTGAAGCTTTCTTT. Translated, it gives CASSSGLGNTEAFF.

In its sample, this clonotype was seen a few times. The rearrangement links TRBV27 to TRBJ1-5; D call uncertain. Germline lookup yields CDR1 MNHEY and CDR2 SMNVEV (reference sequence). The CDR3 runs 15 residues. Trimming removed 2 bases at V and 5 bases at J, with 13 bases between. CDR3 bases: TGTGCCAGCAGTTTAGGAAACCCCCTATATCAGCCCCAGCATTTT. Translating it yields CASSLGNPLYQPQHF.

This clonotype was recorded at least ten times. V gene TRBV3-1 combines with J gene TRBJ1-5, with D possibly TRBD1 on 6 matching bases. CDR1 LGHDT and CDR2 YNNKEL come from the germline V gene (reference sequence). This CDR3 has 15 residues. Trimming removed 4 bases from V and 4 bases from J, with 14 bases in between. The CDR3 reads CASSPTDRPNQPQHF. The CDR3 DNA is TGTGCCAGCAGCCCGACAGACAGGCCTAATCAGCCCCAGCATTTT.

The V call is TRBV19, the J call TRBJ1-1; D uncertain. The germline V gene encodes CDR1 LNHDA and CDR2 SQIVND (reference sequence). Trimming shortened V by 8 bases and J by 8 bases, and 12 bases separated the two germline ends. The CDR3 spans 11 residues. The CDR3 DNA sequence: TGTGCCAGTCGACACTCGCGGGAAGCTTTCTTT. Translating it yields CASRHSREAFF.

V usage is TRBV11-2 and J usage is TRBJ2-5, with 8 bases identical to TRBD1. The germline gives CDR1 SGHAT, CDR2 FQNNGV. CDR3 length equals 18 residues. Unmatched junction bases numbered 11, after V lost 0 bases and J lost 2 bases. CDR3 sequence: CASSLDIYRTGLQETQYF. The CDR3 nucleotides read TGTGCCAGCAGCTTAGATATTTATAGGACAGGGCTACAAGAGACCCAGTACTTC.

The chain has TRBV12-3 or TRBV12-4 and TRBJ2-7, with TRBD2 as a possible D gene (6 bases). V was trimmed by 5 bases and J by 4 bases, leaving 18 bases between them. The CDR3 spans 15 residues. CDR3 region: CASSTLMGGRYEQYF. DNA of the CDR3: TGTGCCAGCAGTACCCTAATGGGGGGAAGGTACGAGCAGTACTTC.

The rearrangement uses TRBV12-3 or TRBV12-4 and TRBJ2-2, with a weak D call TRBD2 (6 bases). Trimming removed 7 bases at V and 6 bases at J, with 18 bases between. The CDR3 totals 15 residues. The CDR3 protein is CASTPWGTGAGELFF. CDR3 DNA sequence: TGTGCCAGCACTCCTTGGGGGACGGGAGCCGGGGAGCTGTTTTTT.